The 9 T cell receptor beta chains given below trace back to one sample, sequenced in a study of cytomegalovirus exposure and HLA in healthy donors. Primers: 60 Vbeta forward and 13 Jbeta reverse. Data came from immunoSEQ multiplex PCR; TCRdb stores just in-frame clones and leaves some out. The data hold about 160,000 clones, with around 78% observed a single time. The specimen was PBMCs. The receptors derive from a woman in her thirties or forties in good health and CMV-seronegative.

The chain combines TRBV4-1 with TRBJ1-2; 9 nucleotides align to TRBD1. Germline CDR1 is MGHRA and CDR2 is YSYEKL. The CDR3 extends over 17 amino acids. The junction had 15 bases not matched to a gene; V was cut back by 4 bases and J by 6 bases. CDR3 bases: TGCGCCAGCAGCCTAAACCTCCGGGACAGGGAAAAGGATGGCTACACCTTC. It specifies CASSLNLRDREKDGYTF.

The CDR3 coding sequence is TGCGCCAGCAGCTTGGACGGTTCGACGGAGAATGGCTACACCTTC. Its translation is CASSLDGSTENGYTF. This sequence joins TRBV5-1 and TRBJ1-2; D remains ambiguous. The CDR3 has 15 amino acids. Trimming stripped 0 bases from V and 6 bases from J, with 15 bases between. Germline V CDR1 and CDR2: SGHRS, YFSETQ.

This clone has only a few counts. Additional DNA sequences in this sample encode the identical CDR3. The rearrangement links TRBV2 to TRBJ2-5; possible D gene TRBD1, 5 bases. V was clipped by 2 bases and J by 2 bases, with 9 bases between them. This CDR3 has 14 amino acids. CDR1 and CDR2 from the germline V gene are SNHLY and FYNNEI. The CDR3 DNA is TGTGCCAGCAGTGAACTGACAGCGCAAGAGACCCAGTACTTC. Encoded protein: CASSELTAQETQYF.

The chain is built from TRBV6-1 and TRBJ1-5; 8 bases agree with TRBD1. J gave up 7 bases and V 6 bases, and 11 bases lay outside the gene matches. This CDR3 comprises 15 residues. In germline, CDR1 is MNHNS, CDR2 SASEGT. The CDR3 spells CASRRLQGDGQPQHF. The CDR3 DNA is TGTGCCAGCAGACGCCTACAGGGGGATGGGCAGCCCCAGCATTTT.

Here the CDR3 reads CASSPGGENTEAFF. Written as DNA, the CDR3 is TGTGCCAGCAGCCCGGGGGGGGAGAACACTGAAGCTTTCTTT. The rearrangement links TRBV11-2 to TRBJ1-1; D perhaps matches TRBD1 (5 bases). The V gene's germline CDR1 is SGHAT and CDR2 FQNNGV. The V end lost 5 bases, the J end lost 1 base, and 11 bases lay between the germline ends. There are 14 residues in the CDR3.

The J gene is TRBJ1-5, the V gene TRBV11-2; 9 bases align to TRBD1. There are 14 residues in the CDR3. The V gene's germline CDR1 is SGHAT and CDR2 FQNNGV. Germline trimming cut 6 bases from V and 10 bases from J; bases unmatched to any gene: 10. The CDR3 loop reads CASSLQGAEEPQHF. CDR3 sequence (DNA): TGTGCCAGCAGTTTACAGGGGGCCGAGGAACCCCAGCATTTT.

This chain uses TRBV9 with TRBJ2-1; 8 positions match TRBD2. Germline V gene sequence: CDR1 SGDLS, CDR2 YYNGEE. This CDR3 has 15 amino acids. With 4 bases clipped from V and 0 bases from J, the junction kept 3 bases outside the gene matches. Here the CDR3 reads CASSPGGGSYNEQFF. CDR3 sequence (DNA): TGTGCCAGCAGCCCCGGGGGGGGCTCCTACAATGAGCAGTTCTTC.

A note on this clone: Compared with germline, one end of the junction differs, possibly owing to a read error. The V and J genes are TRBV10-1 and TRBJ1-1, with D possibly being TRBD1 (5 bases). Per the germline V gene, CDR1 is WNHNN and CDR2 is SYGVQD (reference sequence). This CDR3 is 14 amino acids long. The CDR3 DNA reads as TGCGCCAGCAGGACCGATCGGGGGAACGCTGAAGCTTTCTTT. This codes for CASRTDRGNAEAFF.

This clone was detected a few times. V gene TRBV7-2 combines with J gene TRBJ2-3; D is unresolved. Trimming removed 0 bases from V and 0 bases from J, with 16 bases in between. Germline assignment: CDR1 SGHTA and CDR2 FQGNSA. CDR3 size: 18 residues. CDR3 loop: CASSLAERLLYSTDTQYF. CDR3 DNA sequence: TGTGCCAGCAGCTTAGCAGAAAGACTCCTATATAGCACAGATACGCAGTATTTT. The whole variable domain, filled in from reference TRBV7-2 and TRBJ2-3, reads GAGVSQSPSNKVTEKGKDVELRCDPISGHTALYWYRQSLGQGLEFLIYFQGNSAPDKSGLPSDRFSAERTGGSVSTLTIQRTQQEDSAVYLCASSLAERLLYSTDTQYFGPGTRLTVL.